This entry concerns a single TCR beta chain. This specimen belongs to a study of blood T cell repertoires in COVID-19. Here immunoSEQ multiplex PCR was the method, and the copy in TCRdb shows in-frame clones only, minus some. The sample yields about 140,000 clones, over 60% seen once. With 5 bases clipped from V and 5 bases from J, the junction kept 22 bases outside the gene matches. Germline CDR1 and CDR2: LNHDA and SQIVND (reference sequence). This CDR3 contains 19 residues. The sample comprised PBMCs or T cells enriched from blood (not recorded which). This receptor was identified in a woman aged 45-65 years who had recovered from COVID-19. The chain recombines TRBV19 with TRBJ2-3; 7 bases map to TRBD1. CDR3 nucleotide sequence: TGTGCCAGTAGTGCCCCGACAGGGCTGCAGGGATCTGGGCTAGATACGCAGTATTTT. Translated: CASSAPTGLQGSGLDTQYF.